This T cell receptor (beta chain) was profiled in a study of blood T cells in healthy people across ages. Sample-barcoded 5' priming and a J-beta primer mix drove a second PCR of roughly 6 to 12 cycles. TCRdb called the 5' RACE reads again in MiXCR, with one record for every CDR3 protein. This sample has about 900,000 distinct CDR3 sequences, with around 49% found just once. Isolated per sample were at least 7 million PBMCs. Notes on the study in general: Unsorted PBMCs ruled out conclusive naive versus antigen-experienced comparison. As age increased, TCR beta diversity per million T cells fell in a roughly linear fashion. Both higher diversity and more naive CD4+ cells marked long-lived donors when set against aged donors.

With regard to this clonotype: The target antigen is unknown.

V was clipped by 3 bases and J by 7 bases, with 10 bases between them. CDR3 length: 13 amino acids. The germline CDR1 and CDR2 sequences are MNHEY and SMNVEV (reference sequence). Sequencing used blood. The chain is built from TRBV27 and TRBJ2-1; D not resolved. This TCR was recovered from a man younger than 45 in good health. CDR3: CASSFEAKNEQFF. For the CDR3, the DNA is TGTGCCAGCAGTTTCGAGGCTAAGAATGAGCAGTTCTTC.